The present TCR beta chain was sequenced within a study of blood T cell repertoires in COVID-19. Study context: T cells, B-cell-depleted T cells, or PBMCs provided the cDNA or gDNA that served as material.

The authors' processing: Reference gene primers were amplified, and this amplification served to estimate nucleated cell counts. Method: immunoSEQ multiplex PCR; TCRdb's copy keeps in-frame clones and lacks some. V, J and clone size were drawn from that table, and D and trimming were deduced from the DNA. The sample carries more than 45,000 clones, 90% to 95% recorded once. CDR1 and CDR2 (germline): SGHAT, FQNNGV. The CDR3 has 15 residues. The trim removed 5 bases at V and 2 bases at J, leaving 9 bases unmatched. The J gene is TRBJ2-7, the V gene TRBV11-2, with 7 bases lining up with TRBD2. The sample comprised peripheral blood. The source of this sequence is a woman aged 80 or over with acute or convalescent COVID-19. The CDR3 loop is CASSQSGVATYEQYF. For the CDR3, the DNA is TGTGCCAGCAGCCAAAGCGGGGTAGCTACCTACGAGCAGTACTTC.